Sequencing of this T cell receptor beta chain was carried out in a study of post-analysis software for immune sequencing data. Points from the study as a whole: TRBV5-6, TRBV5-1 and TRBV20-1 were among four or five TRBV segments more frequent in patients than controls.

The CDR3 has 12 amino acids. The V and J ends lost 1 base and 12 bases respectively, with 13 bases between them. Germline-derived CDR1 and CDR2 are DFQATT and SNEGSKA (reference sequence). A word on this clonotype: Its specificity is not known.

Unique molecular identifiers featured in each of the TCR beta cDNA libraries. TCRdb independently ran MiXCR on the PCR reads; one entry per CDR3 protein. The sample lists 750,000 to 900,000 distinct CDR3 sequences; 35% to 55% were seen once. The specimen was blood. This chain uses TRBV20-1 with TRBJ2-1, with a weak D call TRBD2 (5 bases). The origin of this receptor is a girl aged 5 to 17 with multiple sclerosis. CDR3 DNA sequence: TGCAGTGCTAGAGGTACTACTAGATGGCAGTTCTTC. As protein: CSARGTTRWQFF.